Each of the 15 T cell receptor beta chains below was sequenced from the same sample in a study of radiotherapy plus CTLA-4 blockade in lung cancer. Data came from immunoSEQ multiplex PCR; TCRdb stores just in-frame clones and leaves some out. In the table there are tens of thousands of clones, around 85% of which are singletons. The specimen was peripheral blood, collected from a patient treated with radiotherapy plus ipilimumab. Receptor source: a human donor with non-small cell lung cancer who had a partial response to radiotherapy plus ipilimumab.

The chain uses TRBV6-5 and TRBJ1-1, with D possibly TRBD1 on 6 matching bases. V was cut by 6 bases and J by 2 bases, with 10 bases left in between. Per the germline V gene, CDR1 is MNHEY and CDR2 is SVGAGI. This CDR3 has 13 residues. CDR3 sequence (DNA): TGTGCCAGCAGCCACAGGGTTAACACTGAAGCTTTCTTT. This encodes CASSHRVNTEAFF.

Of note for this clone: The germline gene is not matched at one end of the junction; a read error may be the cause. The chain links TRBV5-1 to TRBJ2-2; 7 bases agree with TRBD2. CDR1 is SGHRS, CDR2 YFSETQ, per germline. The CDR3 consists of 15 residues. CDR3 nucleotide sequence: TGCGTCAGCAGCTTTTTGACTAGCCAAACCGGGGAGCTGTTTTTT. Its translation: CVSSFLTSQTGELFF.

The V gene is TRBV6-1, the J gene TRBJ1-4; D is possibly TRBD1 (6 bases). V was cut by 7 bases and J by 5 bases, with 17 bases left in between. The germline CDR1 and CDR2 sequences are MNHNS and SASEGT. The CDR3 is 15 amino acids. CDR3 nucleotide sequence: TGTGCCAGCAATCCCGTGGGGGGGCAGAATGAAAAACTGTTTTTT. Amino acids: CASNPVGGQNEKLFF.

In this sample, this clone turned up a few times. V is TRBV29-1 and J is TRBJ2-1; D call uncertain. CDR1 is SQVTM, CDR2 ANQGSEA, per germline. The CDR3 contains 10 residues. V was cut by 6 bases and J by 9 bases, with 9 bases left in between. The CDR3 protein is CSVLSAEQFF. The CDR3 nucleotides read TGCAGCGTACTCTCCGCTGAGCAGTTCTTC.

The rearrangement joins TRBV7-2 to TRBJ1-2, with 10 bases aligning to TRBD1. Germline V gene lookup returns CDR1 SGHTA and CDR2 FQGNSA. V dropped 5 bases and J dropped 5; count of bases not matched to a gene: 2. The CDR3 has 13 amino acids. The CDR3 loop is CASSQDRGYGYTF. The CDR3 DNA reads TGTGCCAGCAGCCAGGACAGGGGGTATGGCTACACCTTC.

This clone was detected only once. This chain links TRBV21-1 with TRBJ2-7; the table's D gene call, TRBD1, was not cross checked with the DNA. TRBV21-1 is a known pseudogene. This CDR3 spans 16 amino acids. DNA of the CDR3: TGTGCCAGCAGCAAAGATGGGGGACAAGGGAGCTACGAGCAGTACTTC. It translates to CASSKDGGQGSYEQYF.

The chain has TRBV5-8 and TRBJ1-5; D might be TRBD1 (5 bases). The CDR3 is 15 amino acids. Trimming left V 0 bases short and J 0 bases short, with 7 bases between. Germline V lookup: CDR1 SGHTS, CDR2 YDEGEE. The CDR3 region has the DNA TGTGCCAGCAGCTTGGCAGGGCTTAGCAATCAGCCCCAGCATTTT. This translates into CASSLAGLSNQPQHF.

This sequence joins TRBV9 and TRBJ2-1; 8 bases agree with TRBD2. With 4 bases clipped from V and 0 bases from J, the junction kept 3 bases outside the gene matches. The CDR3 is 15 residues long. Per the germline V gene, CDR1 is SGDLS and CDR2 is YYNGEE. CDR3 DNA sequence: TGTGCCAGCAGCCAAGCGGGGGTCTCCTACAATGAGCAGTTCTTC. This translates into CASSQAGVSYNEQFF.

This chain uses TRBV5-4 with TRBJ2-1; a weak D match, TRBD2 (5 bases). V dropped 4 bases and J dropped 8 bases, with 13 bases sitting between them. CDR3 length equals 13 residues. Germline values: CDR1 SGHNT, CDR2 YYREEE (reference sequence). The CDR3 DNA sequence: TGTGCCAGCAGCCTCACGCTGGAGGATGAGCAGTTCTTC. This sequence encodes CASSLTLEDEQFF.

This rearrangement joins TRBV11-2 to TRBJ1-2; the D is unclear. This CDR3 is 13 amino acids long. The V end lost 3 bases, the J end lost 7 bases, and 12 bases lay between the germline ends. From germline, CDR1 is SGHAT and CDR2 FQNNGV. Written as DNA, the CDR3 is TGTGCCAGCAGCTTGAACGGTGCCTCTGGCTACACCTTC. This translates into CASSLNGASGYTF.

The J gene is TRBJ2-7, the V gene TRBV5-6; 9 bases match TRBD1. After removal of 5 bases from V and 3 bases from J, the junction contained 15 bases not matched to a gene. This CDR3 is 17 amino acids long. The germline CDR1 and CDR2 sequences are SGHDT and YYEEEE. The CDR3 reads CASSFTIDRGVIYEQYF. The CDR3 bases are TGTGCCAGCAGTTTTACAATTGACAGGGGGGTGATCTACGAGCAGTACTTC.

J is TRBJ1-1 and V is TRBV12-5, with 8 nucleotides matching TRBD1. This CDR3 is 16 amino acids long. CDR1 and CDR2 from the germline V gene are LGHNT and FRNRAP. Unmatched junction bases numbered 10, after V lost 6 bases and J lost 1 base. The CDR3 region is CASGLLTGTGNTEAFF. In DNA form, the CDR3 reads TGTGCTAGTGGCTTGTTAACCGGGACAGGGAACACTGAAGCTTTCTTT.

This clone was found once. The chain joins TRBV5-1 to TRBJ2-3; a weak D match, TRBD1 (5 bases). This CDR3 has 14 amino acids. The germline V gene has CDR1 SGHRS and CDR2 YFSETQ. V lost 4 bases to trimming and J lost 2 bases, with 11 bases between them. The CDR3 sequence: CASSPTASTDTQYF. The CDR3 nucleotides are TGCGCCAGCAGCCCGACAGCCTCCACAGATACGCAGTATTTT.

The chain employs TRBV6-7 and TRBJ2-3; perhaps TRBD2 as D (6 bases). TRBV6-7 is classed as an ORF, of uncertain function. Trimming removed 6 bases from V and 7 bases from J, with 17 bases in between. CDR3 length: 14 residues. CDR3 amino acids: CASRGGPAQNTQYF. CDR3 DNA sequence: TGTGCCAGCAGGGGGGGACCAGCACAAAATACGCAGTATTTT.

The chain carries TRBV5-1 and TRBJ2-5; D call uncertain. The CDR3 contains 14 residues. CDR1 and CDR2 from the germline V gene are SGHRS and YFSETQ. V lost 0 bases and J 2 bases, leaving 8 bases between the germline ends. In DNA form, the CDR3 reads TGCGCCAGCAGCTTGGAGCCGGTGCAAGAGACCCAGTACTTC. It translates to CASSLEPVQETQYF.